This TCR beta chain was documented in a study of a mutant IDH1 vaccine in newly diagnosed glioma. Study in general: Vaccinations were initiated 4-6 weeks following radiotherapy alone, or were given together with temozolomide cycles. It was radiotherapy, temozolomide, or both that patients received previously, with most receiving both.

Libraries were prepared by immunoSEQ multiplex PCR; TCRdb keeps only in-frame clonotypes and omits some of them. The sample contains tens of thousands of clones, 81% of which appear only once. Time point reported: week 35, safety follow-up. With topical imiquimod, each dose of the vaccine consisted of 300 ug of mutant IDH1 20-mer peptide. Germline values: CDR1 PRHDT, CDR2 FYEKMQ (reference sequence). The V and J ends lost 5 bases and 1 base, in that order; junction bases with no gene match: 2. The CDR3 extends over 15 amino acids. As regards this clone: Its antigen is undetermined.

The genes are TRBV13 and TRBJ2-3; 11 bases fit TRBD2. The TCR sequence derives from a man aged 35-49 years with glioma. Sample: PBMCs, taken from a glioma patient whose treatment included an IDH1 peptide vaccine. CDR3 loop: CASSLSGRGTDTQYF. The CDR3 bases are TGTGCCAGCAGCCTTAGCGGGAGGGGCACAGATACGCAGTATTTT.